This T cell receptor beta chain appears in the sequencing data of a study of T cell repertoires in cytomegalovirus infection (dated by TCRdb to the late 2010s). At the level of the whole study: The peptide stimulations were aimed at well-studied HLA-B-restricted epitopes as well as recently identified HLA-C-restricted CMV epitopes, whose presentation resists viral immunomodulation. Because public TCR beta signatures pointed to carriage of CMV infection together with the matching HLA type, the HLA type of each donor mattered for the analysis. What the work shows at the level of the full study, not this receptor alone: The ex vivo response was dominated by HLA-C-restricted CMV-specific TCR beta clonotypes, and the single most frequent clonotype in two of eight donors was supplied by these HLA-C-restricted clonotypes. Cumulative frequency of public TCR beta family members discriminated carriers of CMV infection plus the relevant HLA type in this cohort and an independent 352-donor cohort.

The treatment or condition label corresponds to: in vitro stimulation with specific CMV peptide epitopes to enrich CMV-specific T cells. The run used an Illumina HiSeq 1500. TCRdb ran its own pipeline on the public reads, namely fastp trimming at Q25 and MiXCR clone calling, and kept in-frame beta chains. Merged by CDR3 protein, the rows form single entries marked with the most common genes and DNA. The sample records around 81,000 distinct CDR3 sequences, roughly 40% of which are singletons. The top ten clones comprise just over 90% of the sample. V gives up 6 bases and J gives up 4 bases, and the segment between their germline ends measures 14 bases. The CDR3 measures 14 amino acids from cysteine to phenylalanine. Of all the DNA, just the CDR3 is kept, 42 bases in frame from base 1. CDR1 and CDR2 (MDHEN, SYDVKM) derive from the germline V gene. On this clonotype itself: The specificity of this receptor is unknown. The sample holds no much larger clone one base away, and base qualities are not on file.

The V gene is TRBV28 and the J gene is TRBJ2-3, with TRBD1 perhaps the D gene, on 6 matching bases. This receptor was taken from a human donor in good health (CMV status not recorded). Some clones in this sample may be carry-over from other donors' samples. The sample consisted of CD8+ T cells from cultured PBMCs, taken from culture after CMV antigen stimulation. The CDR3 region reads CASRMTGWADTQYF. The bases read TGTGCCAGCAGAATGACAGGTTGGGCAGATACGCAGTATTTT.